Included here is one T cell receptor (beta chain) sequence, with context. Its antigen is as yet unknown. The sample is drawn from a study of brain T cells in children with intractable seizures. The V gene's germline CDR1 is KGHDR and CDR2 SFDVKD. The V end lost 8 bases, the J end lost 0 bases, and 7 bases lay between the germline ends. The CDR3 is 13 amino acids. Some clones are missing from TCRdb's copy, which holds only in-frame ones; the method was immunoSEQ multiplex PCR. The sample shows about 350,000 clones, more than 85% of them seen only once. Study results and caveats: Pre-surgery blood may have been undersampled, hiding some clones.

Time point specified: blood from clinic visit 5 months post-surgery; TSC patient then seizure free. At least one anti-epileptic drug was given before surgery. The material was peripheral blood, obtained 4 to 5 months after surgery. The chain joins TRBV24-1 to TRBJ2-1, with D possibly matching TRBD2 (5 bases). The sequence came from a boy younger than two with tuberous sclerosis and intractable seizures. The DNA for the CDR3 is TGTGCCACCACAACTAGCTCCTACAATGAGCAGTTCTTC. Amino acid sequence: CATTTSSYNEQFF.